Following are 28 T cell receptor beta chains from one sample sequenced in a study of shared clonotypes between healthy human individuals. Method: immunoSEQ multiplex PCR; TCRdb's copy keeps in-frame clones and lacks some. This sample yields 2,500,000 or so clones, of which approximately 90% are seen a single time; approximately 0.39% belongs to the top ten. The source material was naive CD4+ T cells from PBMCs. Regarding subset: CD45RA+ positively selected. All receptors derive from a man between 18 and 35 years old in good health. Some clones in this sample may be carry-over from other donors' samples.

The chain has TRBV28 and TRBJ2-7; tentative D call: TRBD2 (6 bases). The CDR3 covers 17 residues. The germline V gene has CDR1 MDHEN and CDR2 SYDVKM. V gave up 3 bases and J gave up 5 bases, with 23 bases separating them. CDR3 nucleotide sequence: TGTGCCAGCAGTTTCCTGCAGTTAACTCGAGGAGGGGACGAGCAGTACTTC. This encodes CASSFLQLTRGGDEQYF.

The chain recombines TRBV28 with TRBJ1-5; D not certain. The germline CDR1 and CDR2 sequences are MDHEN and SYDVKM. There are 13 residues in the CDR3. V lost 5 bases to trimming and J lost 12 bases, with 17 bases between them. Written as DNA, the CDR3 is TGTGCCAGCAGTCCCTATTTAGCCGCGGGCCAGCATTTT. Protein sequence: CASSPYLAAGQHF.

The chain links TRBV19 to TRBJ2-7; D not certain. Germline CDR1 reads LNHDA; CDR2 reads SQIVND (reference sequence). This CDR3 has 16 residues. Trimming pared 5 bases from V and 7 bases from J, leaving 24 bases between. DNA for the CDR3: TGTGCCAGTAGTGTCGTCCTGACATCCCCATTGCGGGAGCAGTACTTC. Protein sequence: CASSVVLTSPLREQYF.

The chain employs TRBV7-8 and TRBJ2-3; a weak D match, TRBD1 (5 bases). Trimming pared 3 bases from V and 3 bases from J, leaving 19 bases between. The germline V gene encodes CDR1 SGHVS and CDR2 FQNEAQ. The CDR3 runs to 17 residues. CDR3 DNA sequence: TGTGCCAGCAGCTTGATTTCAGGGTCCCTGGGTACAGATACGCAGTATTTT. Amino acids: CASSLISGSLGTDTQYF.

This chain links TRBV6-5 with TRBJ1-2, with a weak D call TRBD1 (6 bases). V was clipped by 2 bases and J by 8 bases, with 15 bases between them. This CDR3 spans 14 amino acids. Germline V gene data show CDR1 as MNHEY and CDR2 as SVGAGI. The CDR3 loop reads CASSYRIRGGGYTF. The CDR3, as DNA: TGTGCCAGCAGTTACCGGATTAGGGGGGGAGGCTACACCTTC.

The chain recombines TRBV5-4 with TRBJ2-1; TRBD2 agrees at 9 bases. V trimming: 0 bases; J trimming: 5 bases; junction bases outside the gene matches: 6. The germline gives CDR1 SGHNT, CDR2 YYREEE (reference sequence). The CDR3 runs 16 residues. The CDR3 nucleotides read TGTGCCAGCAGCTTGGTTGCTAGCGGGAACAACAATGAGCAGTTCTTC. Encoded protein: CASSLVASGNNNEQFF.

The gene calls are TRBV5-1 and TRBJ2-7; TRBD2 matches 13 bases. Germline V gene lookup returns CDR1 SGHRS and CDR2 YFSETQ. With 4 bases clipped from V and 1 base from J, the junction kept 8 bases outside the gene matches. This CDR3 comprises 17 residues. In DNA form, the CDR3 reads TGCGCCAGCAGCACCGGGACTAGCGGGGACTATTCCTACGAGCAGTACTTC. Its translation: CASSTGTSGDYSYEQYF.

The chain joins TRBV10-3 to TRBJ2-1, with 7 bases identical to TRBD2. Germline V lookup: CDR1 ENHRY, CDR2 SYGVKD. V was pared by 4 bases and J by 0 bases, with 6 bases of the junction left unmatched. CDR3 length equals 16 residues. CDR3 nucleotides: TGTGCCATCAGTGGGAGACTAGCTTACTCCTACAATGAGCAGTTCTTC. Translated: CAISGRLAYSYNEQFF.

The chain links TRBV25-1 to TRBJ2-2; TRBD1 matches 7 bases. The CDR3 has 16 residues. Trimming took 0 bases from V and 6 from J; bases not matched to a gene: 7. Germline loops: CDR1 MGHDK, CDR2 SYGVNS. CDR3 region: CASSEYRGQGAGELFF. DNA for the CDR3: TGTGCCAGCAGTGAATATAGGGGTCAGGGGGCCGGGGAGCTGTTTTTT.

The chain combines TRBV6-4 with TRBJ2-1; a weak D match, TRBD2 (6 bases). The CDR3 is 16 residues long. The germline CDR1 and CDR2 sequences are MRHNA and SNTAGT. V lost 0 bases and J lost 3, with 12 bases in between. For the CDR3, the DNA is TGTGCCAGCAGTGACTCACCGGGAGCATTCTACAATGAGCAGTTCTTC. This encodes CASSDSPGAFYNEQFF.

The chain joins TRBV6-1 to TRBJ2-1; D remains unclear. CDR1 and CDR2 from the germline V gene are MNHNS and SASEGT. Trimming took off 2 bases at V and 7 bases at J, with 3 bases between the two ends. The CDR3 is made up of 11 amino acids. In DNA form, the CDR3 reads TGTGCCAGCAGTGAATGGAATGAGCAGTTCTTC. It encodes CASSEWNEQFF.

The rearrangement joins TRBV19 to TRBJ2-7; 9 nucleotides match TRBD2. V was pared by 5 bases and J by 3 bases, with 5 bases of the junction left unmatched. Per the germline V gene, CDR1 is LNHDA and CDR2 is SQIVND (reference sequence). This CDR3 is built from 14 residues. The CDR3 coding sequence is TGTGCCAGTAGTGGGCTAGCGGGGAACTACGAGCAGTACTTC. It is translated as CASSGLAGNYEQYF.

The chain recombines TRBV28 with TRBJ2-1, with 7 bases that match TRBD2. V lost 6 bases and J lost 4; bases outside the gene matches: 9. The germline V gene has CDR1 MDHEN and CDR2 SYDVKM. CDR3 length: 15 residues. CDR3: CASSSPAGPYNEQFF. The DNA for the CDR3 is TGTGCCAGCAGCTCTCCAGCGGGGCCATACAATGAGCAGTTCTTC. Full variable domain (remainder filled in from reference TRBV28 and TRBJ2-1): DVKVTQSSRYLVKRTGEKVFLECVQDMDHENMFWYRQDPGLGLRLIYFSYDVKMKEKGDIPEGYSVSREKKERFSLILESASTNQTSMYLCASSSPAGPYNEQFFGPGTRLTVL.

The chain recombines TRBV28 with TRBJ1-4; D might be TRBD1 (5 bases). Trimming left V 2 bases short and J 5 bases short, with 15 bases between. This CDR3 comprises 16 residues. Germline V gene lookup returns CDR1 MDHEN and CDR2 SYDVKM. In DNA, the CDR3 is TGTGCCAGCAGTTTAGGGGGAGCCTCCAGGAATGAAAAACTGTTTTTT. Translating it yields CASSLGGASRNEKLFF.

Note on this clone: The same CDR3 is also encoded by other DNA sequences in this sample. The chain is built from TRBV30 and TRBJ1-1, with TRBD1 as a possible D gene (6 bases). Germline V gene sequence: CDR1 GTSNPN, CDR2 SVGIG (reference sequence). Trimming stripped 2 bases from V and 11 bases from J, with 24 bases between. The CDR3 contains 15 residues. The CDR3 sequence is CAWSTRQEVGVEAFF. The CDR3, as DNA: TGTGCCTGGAGTACGCGACAGGAGGTCGGGGTAGAGGCTTTCTTT.

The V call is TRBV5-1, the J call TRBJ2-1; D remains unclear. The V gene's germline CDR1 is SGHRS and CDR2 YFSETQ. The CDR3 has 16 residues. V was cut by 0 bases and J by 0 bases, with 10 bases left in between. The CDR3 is CASSLVSVGSYNEQFF. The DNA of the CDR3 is TGCGCCAGCAGCTTGGTGTCGGTGGGCTCCTACAATGAGCAGTTCTTC.

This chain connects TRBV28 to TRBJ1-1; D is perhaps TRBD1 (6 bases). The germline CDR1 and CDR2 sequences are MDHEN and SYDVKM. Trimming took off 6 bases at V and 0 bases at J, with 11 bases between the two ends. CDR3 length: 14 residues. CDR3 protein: CASRTPGVNTEAFF. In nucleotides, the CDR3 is TGTGCCAGCAGAACTCCAGGGGTGAACACTGAAGCTTTCTTT.

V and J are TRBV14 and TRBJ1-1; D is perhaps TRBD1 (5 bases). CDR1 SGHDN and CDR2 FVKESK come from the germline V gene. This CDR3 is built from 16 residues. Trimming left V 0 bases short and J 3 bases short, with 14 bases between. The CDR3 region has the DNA TGTGCCAGCAGCCAAGAAACAGGCGGATGGTACACTGAAGCTTTCTTT. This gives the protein CASSQETGGWYTEAFF.

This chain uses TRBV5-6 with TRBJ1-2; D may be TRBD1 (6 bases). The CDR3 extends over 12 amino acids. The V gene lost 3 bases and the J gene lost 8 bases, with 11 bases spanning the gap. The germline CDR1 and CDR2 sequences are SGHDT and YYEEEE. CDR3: CASSSTGPGYTF. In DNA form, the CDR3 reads TGTGCCAGCAGCTCGACAGGCCCGGGCTACACCTTC. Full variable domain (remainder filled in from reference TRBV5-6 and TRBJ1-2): DAGVTQSPTHLIKTRGQQVTLRCSPKSGHDTVSWYQQALGQGPQFIFQYYEEEERQRGNFPDRFSGHQFPNYSSELNVNALLLGDSALYLCASSSTGPGYTFGSGTRLTVV.

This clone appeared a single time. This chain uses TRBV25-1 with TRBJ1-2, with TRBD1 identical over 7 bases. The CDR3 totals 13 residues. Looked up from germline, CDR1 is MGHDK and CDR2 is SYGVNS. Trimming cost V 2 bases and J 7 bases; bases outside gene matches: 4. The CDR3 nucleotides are TGTGCCAGCAGTGAAGACAGGGTCGGTGGCTACACCTTC. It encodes CASSEDRVGGYTF.

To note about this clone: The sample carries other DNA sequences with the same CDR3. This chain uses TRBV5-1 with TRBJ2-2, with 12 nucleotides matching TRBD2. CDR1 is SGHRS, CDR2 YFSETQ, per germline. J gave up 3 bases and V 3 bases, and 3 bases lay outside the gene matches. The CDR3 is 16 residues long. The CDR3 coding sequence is TGCGCCAGCAGCTCCGGGACTAGCGGGTACACCGGGGAGCTGTTTTTT. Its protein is CASSSGTSGYTGELFF. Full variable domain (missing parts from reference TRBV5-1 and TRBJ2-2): KAGVTQTPRYLIKTRGQQVTLSCSPISGHRSVSWYQQTPGQGLQFLFEYFSETQRNKGNFPGRFSGRQFSNSRSEMNVSTLELGDSALYLCASSSGTSGYTGELFFGEGSRLTVL.

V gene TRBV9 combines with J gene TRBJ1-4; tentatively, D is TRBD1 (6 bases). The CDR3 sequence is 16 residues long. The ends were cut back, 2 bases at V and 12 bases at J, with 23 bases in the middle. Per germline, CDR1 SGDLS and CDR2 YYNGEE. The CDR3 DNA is TGTGCCAGCAGCGTGGGGGCTGGGGGGGACGAGAGGCAACTGTTTTTT. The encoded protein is CASSVGAGGDERQLFF.

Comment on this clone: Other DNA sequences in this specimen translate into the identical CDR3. CDR3: CASSLRRQSYEQYF. The CDR3 bases are TGTGCCAGCAGCCTACGAAGGCAGTCCTACGAGCAGTACTTC. This sequence joins TRBV7-2 and TRBJ2-7; no definite D call. CDR3 size: 14 residues. The germline CDR1 and CDR2 sequences are SGHTA and FQGNSA. Deletions cut 5 bases from V and 1 base from J, with 12 bases between.

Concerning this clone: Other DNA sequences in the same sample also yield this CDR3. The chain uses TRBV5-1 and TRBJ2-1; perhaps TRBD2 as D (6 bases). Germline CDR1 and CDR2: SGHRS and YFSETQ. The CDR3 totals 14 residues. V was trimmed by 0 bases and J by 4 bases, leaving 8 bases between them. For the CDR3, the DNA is TGCGCCAGCAGCTTGGCCGGGACTTACAATGAGCAGTTCTTC. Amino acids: CASSLAGTYNEQFF.

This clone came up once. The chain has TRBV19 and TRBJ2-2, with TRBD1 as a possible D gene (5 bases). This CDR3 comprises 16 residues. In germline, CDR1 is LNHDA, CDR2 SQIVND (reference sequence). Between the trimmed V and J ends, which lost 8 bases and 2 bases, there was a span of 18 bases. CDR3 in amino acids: CASQRTMTVNTGELFF. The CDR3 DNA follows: TGTGCCAGTCAACGCACAATGACAGTCAACACCGGGGAGCTGTTTTTT.

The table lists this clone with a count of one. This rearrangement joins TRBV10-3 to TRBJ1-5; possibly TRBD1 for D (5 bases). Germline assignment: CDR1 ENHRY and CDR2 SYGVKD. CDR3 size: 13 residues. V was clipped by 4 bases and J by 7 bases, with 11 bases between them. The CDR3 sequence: CAISVADNQPQHF. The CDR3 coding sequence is TGTGCCATCAGTGTAGCGGACAACCAGCCCCAGCATTTT.

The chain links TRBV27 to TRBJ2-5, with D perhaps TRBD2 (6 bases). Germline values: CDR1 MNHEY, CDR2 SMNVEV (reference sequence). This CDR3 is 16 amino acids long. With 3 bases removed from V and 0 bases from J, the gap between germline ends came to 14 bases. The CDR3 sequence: CASSFFRGGYQETQYF. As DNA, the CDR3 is TGTGCCAGCAGTTTCTTTAGAGGAGGGTACCAAGAGACCCAGTACTTC.

CDR3 nucleotides: TGTGCCAGCAGCTTACAGTCTCGGTCCCTGGATGAGCAGTTCTTC. Its protein product is CASSLQSRSLDEQFF. The chain combines TRBV7-2 with TRBJ2-1; no clear D gene. CDR1 and CDR2 from the germline V gene are SGHTA and FQGNSA. V lost 2 bases to trimming and J lost 8 bases, with 16 bases between them. CDR3 length: 15 residues.